The 28 T cell receptor beta chains presented below share a single source sample, sequenced in a study of T-cell reconstitution after alpha-beta-depleted transplantation in children. Unique molecular identifiers tagged the TCRbeta library. TCRdb fed the PCR reads into MiXCR, producing one record per CDR3 protein. The table lists some 450,000 distinct CDR3 sequences, around two fifths of them singletons. Specimen: PBMCs, collected before TCRalphabeta/CD19-depleted stem cell transplant. The receptors here all came from a girl aged 2 to 9 with aplastic anemia, due to receive a stem cell transplant.

The V and J genes are TRBV20-1 and TRBJ2-3, with 8 bases identical to TRBD2. This CDR3 region has 15 residues. CDR1 is DFQATT, CDR2 SNEGSKA, per germline (reference sequence). Unmatched junction bases numbered 12, after V lost 5 bases and J lost 5 bases. CDR3: CSAPKGAGVGDTQYF. In nucleotides, the CDR3 is TGCAGTGCTCCTAAGGGAGCGGGAGTAGGAGATACGCAGTATTTT.

This rearrangement joins TRBV7-9 to TRBJ2-1, with D possibly being TRBD2 (5 bases). Per the germline V gene, CDR1 is SEHNR and CDR2 is FQNEAQ (reference sequence). V shed 3 bases and J shed 9 bases, with 12 bases lying between them. The CDR3 consists of 13 residues. CDR3 nucleotide sequence: TGTGCCAGCAGCTTGTCGGTAGCGCCTGAGCAGTTCTTC. Its translation is CASSLSVAPEQFF.

This clonotype has ten or more counts. The CDR3 DNA reads as TGTGCCAGCAGTTACGGCGTGGGACAGGGGGCGCCCGGGGAGCTGTTTTTT. Residues: CASSYGVGQGAPGELFF. The J gene is TRBJ2-2, the V gene TRBV6-5, with 12 bases aligning to TRBD1. From germline, CDR1 is MNHEY and CDR2 SVGAGI. CDR3 length: 17 amino acids. Trimming cost V 2 bases and J 6 bases; bases outside gene matches: 7.

The V and J genes are TRBV7-2 and TRBJ1-1, with D maybe TRBD1 (6 bases). Germline V gives CDR1 SGHTA, CDR2 FQGNSA. The CDR3 contains 13 residues. The ends were cut back, 5 bases at V and 4 bases at J, with 11 bases in the middle. The CDR3 loop is CASSRTATTEAFF. The CDR3, as DNA: TGTGCCAGCAGCCGGACAGCGACCACTGAAGCTTTCTTT. Full variable domain (outside the CDR3, taken from reference TRBV7-2 and TRBJ1-1): GAGVSQSPSNKVTEKGKDVELRCDPISGHTALYWYRQSLGQGLEFLIYFQGNSAPDKSGLPSDRFSAERTGGSVSTLTIQRTQQEDSAVYLCASSRTATTEAFFGQGTRLTVV.

The chain carries TRBV6-1 and TRBJ2-7; no reliable D call. V was trimmed by 1 base and J by 5 bases, leaving 12 bases between them. Germline CDR1 MNHNS, CDR2 SASEGT. The CDR3 runs to 14 residues. CDR3 nucleotide sequence: TGTGCCAGCAGTGAAGGGATTATAATCGACGAGCAGTACTTC. Amino acid sequence: CASSEGIIIDEQYF.

This chain links TRBV20-1 with TRBJ2-7; D is uncertain. There are 12 residues in the CDR3. Trimming took off 5 bases at V and 2 bases at J, with 10 bases between the two ends. Germline V lookup: CDR1 DFQATT, CDR2 SNEGSKA (reference sequence). This chain's CDR3 is CSALVTPYEQYF. In DNA, the CDR3 is TGCAGTGCTCTAGTCACCCCCTACGAGCAGTACTTC.

The gene calls are TRBV12-3 or TRBV12-4 and TRBJ1-5; D is ambiguous. The CDR3 is 14 residues long. Between the trimmed V and J ends, which lost 5 bases and 0 bases, there was a span of 8 bases. The CDR3 here is CASSPWDSNQPQHF. Written as DNA, the CDR3 is TGTGCCAGCAGTCCCTGGGATAGCAATCAGCCCCAGCATTTT.

This clonotype appeared a few times. DNA for the CDR3: TGTGCCAGCAGACGAGGGACAGGGCAGACCTACAATGAGCAGTTCTTC. Its translation: CASRRGTGQTYNEQFF. The chain has TRBV12-3 or TRBV12-4 and TRBJ2-1; 9 bases are shared with TRBD1. V lost 6 bases and J lost 2; bases outside the gene matches: 8. The CDR3 consists of 16 residues.

V gene TRBV18 combines with J gene TRBJ1-1, with 7 bases fitting TRBD1. CDR3 length: 15 amino acids. Germline V gene sequence: CDR1 KGHSH, CDR2 LQKENI. Trimming took 2 bases from V and 5 from J; bases not matched to a gene: 8. The chain's CDR3 is CASSPYQGVGTEAFF. DNA of the CDR3: TGTGCCAGCTCACCATACCAGGGGGTTGGTACTGAAGCTTTCTTT.

There are a few counts of this clonotype. The CDR3 sequence is CASSRDRGGYQPQHF. The CDR3 DNA follows: TGTGCCAGCAGCCGCGACAGGGGCGGTTATCAGCCCCAGCATTTT. V is TRBV6-1 and J is TRBJ1-5; TRBD1 aligns across 8 bases. Germline V gives CDR1 MNHNS, CDR2 SASEGT. The CDR3 has 15 amino acids. After removal of 6 bases from V and 5 bases from J, the junction contained 9 bases not matched to a gene.

This clonotype turned up a few times. This chain joins TRBV20-1 and TRBJ2-3; D perhaps matches TRBD2 (5 bases). Germline V gene lookup returns CDR1 DFQATT and CDR2 SNEGSKA (reference sequence). Trimming took off 3 bases at V and 1 base at J, with 14 bases between the two ends. The CDR3 has 15 residues. The chain's CDR3 is CSASPAGPRTDTQYF. DNA of the CDR3: TGCAGTGCTAGTCCGGCGGGTCCTCGCACAGATACGCAGTATTTT.

The chain joins TRBV28 to TRBJ2-3; the D is unclear. The germline V gene encodes CDR1 MDHEN and CDR2 SYDVKM. The CDR3 consists of 14 residues. The V end was cut by 3 bases, the J end by 2 bases, with 9 bases between. The CDR3 DNA reads TGTGCCAGCAGTTTCGAACGGCTCACAGATACGCAGTATTTT. It is translated as CASSFERLTDTQYF.

The genes are TRBV5-1 and TRBJ1-3; D gene ambiguous. Germline CDR1 reads SGHRS; CDR2 reads YFSETQ. This CDR3 spans 14 amino acids. Between the trimmed V and J ends, which lost 0 bases and 3 bases, there was a span of 7 bases. The CDR3 DNA sequence: TGCGCCAGCAGCTTGGAGGGTATTGGAAACACCATATATTTT. Protein: CASSLEGIGNTIYF.

V usage is TRBV20-1 and J usage is TRBJ1-5; 8 nucleotides match TRBD1. Germline CDR1 is DFQATT and CDR2 is SNEGSKA (reference sequence). V shed 6 bases and J 0 bases; nucleotides not matched to a gene: 13. The CDR3 length is 17 residues. This CDR3 is CSAAQVSQGASNQPQHF. The CDR3 DNA sequence: TGCAGTGCCGCACAAGTCTCGCAGGGGGCTAGCAATCAGCCCCAGCATTTT.

The chain employs TRBV7-9 and TRBJ2-1; 10 positions agree with TRBD2. The CDR3 loop spans 17 amino acids. The germline CDR1 and CDR2 sequences are SEHNR and FQNEAQ (reference sequence). The trim removed 5 bases at V and 8 bases at J, leaving 15 bases unmatched. The DNA for the CDR3 is TGTGCCAGCAGCCCAGCCCATACTAGCGGGACCGTCGATGAGCAGTTCTTC. Encoded protein: CASSPAHTSGTVDEQFF.

The chain links TRBV20-1 to TRBJ2-3, with D possibly TRBD2 on 6 matching bases. CDR1 DFQATT and CDR2 SNEGSKA come from the germline V gene (reference sequence). The CDR3 contains 15 residues. The ends were cut back, 6 bases at V and 4 bases at J, with 20 bases in the middle. The CDR3 region has the DNA TGCAGTGCCCTAGGAGGGGCGGGAAGGGCAGATACGCAGTATTTT. Translation: CSALGGAGRADTQYF.

In its sample, this clonotype was seen a few times. The gene calls are TRBV27 and TRBJ1-6; D is unclear. Germline loops: CDR1 MNHEY, CDR2 SMNVEV (reference sequence). The CDR3 is 14 residues long. Trimming pared 4 bases from V and 0 bases from J, leaving 4 bases between. CDR3 coding DNA: TGTGCCAGCAGTTGGGGCTCCTATAATTCACCCCTCCACTTT. Translation gives CASSWGSYNSPLHF.

The rearrangement links TRBV7-9 to TRBJ2-1, with a possible D match to TRBD2 (5 bases). V was trimmed by 5 bases and J by 2 bases, leaving 13 bases between them. The CDR3 is 15 amino acids. The V gene's germline CDR1 is SEHNR and CDR2 FQNEAQ (reference sequence). CDR3 loop: CASSLPGNPYNEQFF. Here the CDR3 DNA reads TGTGCCAGCAGCCTTCCCGGGAACCCCTACAATGAGCAGTTCTTC.

This clonotype showed up many times. The chain employs TRBV4-1 and TRBJ2-3, with D hard to call. Trimming shortened V by 1 base and J by 0 bases, and 11 bases separated the two germline ends. Germline V gene data show CDR1 as MGHRA and CDR2 as YSYEKL. This CDR3 region has 16 residues. The CDR3 is CASSQVAERSTDTQYF. CDR3 nucleotide sequence: TGCGCCAGCAGCCAAGTTGCAGAAAGAAGCACAGATACGCAGTATTTT.

The rearrangement joins TRBV10-3 to TRBJ1-3; D not resolved. V gave up 2 bases and J gave up 0 bases, with 11 bases separating them. CDR3 length: 16 amino acids. CDR1 ENHRY and CDR2 SYGVKD come from the germline V gene. The CDR3 is CAISERPWDSGNTIYF. The CDR3 DNA is TGTGCCATCAGTGAGCGACCTTGGGACTCTGGAAACACCATATATTTT.

The V and J genes are TRBV7-9 and TRBJ2-7; D gene ambiguous. Trimming pared 3 bases from V and 2 bases from J, leaving 14 bases between. Germline V gives CDR1 SEHNR, CDR2 FQNEAQ (reference sequence). The CDR3 consists of 15 residues. DNA of the CDR3: TGTGCCAGCAGCTTCAGAAGCGCCATTCCCTACGAGCAGTACTTC. Translation: CASSFRSAIPYEQYF.

The chain employs TRBV7-9 and TRBJ2-7; D possibly uses TRBD1 or TRBD2 (6 bases each). The germline CDR1 and CDR2 sequences are SEHNR and FQNEAQ (reference sequence). The CDR3 runs to 16 residues. V lost 5 bases, J lost 5 bases, and 22 bases lay in between. CDR3 residues: CASSEPGGGSRDEQYF. The CDR3 nucleotides are TGTGCCAGCAGCGAACCCGGAGGGGGATCCCGCGACGAGCAGTACTTC.

Ten or more counts support this clonotype. This rearrangement joins TRBV5-1 to TRBJ2-5; the match to TRBD2 covers 12 bases. This CDR3 is built from 16 residues. V lost 4 bases and J lost 4; bases outside the gene matches: 8. Per the germline V gene, CDR1 is SGHRS and CDR2 is YFSETQ. CDR3 amino acids: CASSATSGRGIETQYF. CDR3 sequence (DNA): TGCGCCAGCAGCGCGACTAGCGGGAGAGGGATAGAGACCCAGTACTTC.

This clonotype turned up a few times. V and J are TRBV20-1 and TRBJ2-7; perhaps TRBD2 as D (6 bases). V was clipped by 3 bases and J by 2 bases, with 14 bases between them. Germline CDR1 reads DFQATT; CDR2 reads SNEGSKA (reference sequence). The CDR3 has 14 amino acids. DNA for the CDR3: TGCAGTGCTAGTGTCTCCGGGAGTACCTACGAGCAGTACTTC. Protein sequence: CSASVSGSTYEQYF.

The rearrangement joins TRBV5-5 to TRBJ2-5; the match to TRBD2 covers 11 bases. CDR1 and CDR2 (germline): SGHKS, YYEKEE (reference sequence). After removal of 5 bases from V and 3 bases from J, the junction contained 6 bases not matched to a gene. The CDR3 contains 15 residues. The chain's CDR3 is CASSWGTSGKETQYF. The CDR3 nucleotides are TGTGCCAGCAGTTGGGGGACTAGCGGAAAAGAGACCCAGTACTTC.

This clonotype was detected ten times or more. The V gene is TRBV12-3 or TRBV12-4, the J gene TRBJ2-5; TRBD1 matches 11 bases. This CDR3 contains 15 residues. Trimming removed 6 bases from V and 4 bases from J; junction bases left unmatched: 7. The CDR3 here is CASRWTGGGGETQYF. CDR3 nucleotide sequence: TGTGCCAGCAGATGGACAGGGGGCGGAGGAGAGACCCAGTACTTC.

Only a few counts were recorded for this clonotype. CDR3 residues: CASSPRQGAGANVLTF. The CDR3 nucleotides read TGTGCCAGCAGCCCCCGACAGGGGGCTGGGGCCAACGTCCTGACTTTC. This chain connects TRBV9 to TRBJ2-6, with 9 bases that match TRBD1. This CDR3 contains 16 residues. After removal of 4 bases from V and 2 bases from J, the junction contained 4 bases not matched to a gene. Per the germline V gene, CDR1 is SGDLS and CDR2 is YYNGEE.

This clonotype was counted once. This chain uses TRBV10-3 with TRBJ2-7; TRBD1 is a possible D gene (6 bases). The germline V gene encodes CDR1 ENHRY and CDR2 SYGVKD. CDR3 length: 14 amino acids. The ends were cut back, 0 bases at V and 2 bases at J, with 8 bases in the middle. The CDR3 region is CAISESTGTYEQYF. The CDR3 coding sequence is TGTGCCATCAGTGAGTCGACAGGCACCTACGAGCAGTACTTC.